The 8 T cell receptor beta chains in this list originate from one sample, sequenced in a study of blood T cell repertoires in COVID-19. Method: immunoSEQ multiplex PCR; TCRdb's copy keeps in-frame clones and lacks some. The sample consists of about 280,000 clones, 85% of them appearing once. The sample was peripheral blood. These receptors were taken from a human donor in a cohort sampled during active COVID-19.

This clone appeared a few times. V usage is TRBV5-1 and J usage is TRBJ1-6; 7 bases are shared with TRBD1. The germline V gene encodes CDR1 SGHRS and CDR2 YFSETQ. With 0 bases clipped from V and 9 bases from J, the junction kept 6 bases outside the gene matches. This CDR3 spans 15 amino acids. CDR3 in DNA: TGCGCCAGCAGCTTGGATAGGGGGCCGGGTTCACCCCTCCACTTT. Translated, it gives CASSLDRGPGSPLHF. The variable domain in full, with the rest retrieved from reference TRBV5-1 and TRBJ1-6, is KAGVTQTPRYLIKTRGQQVTLSCSPISGHRSVSWYQQTPGQGLQFLFEYFSETQRNKGNFPGRFSGRQFSNSRSEMNVSTLELGDSALYLCASSLDRGPGSPLHFGNGTRLTVT.

The chain recombines TRBV7-2 with TRBJ2-1; D is perhaps TRBD1 (5 bases). Trimming shortened V by 0 bases and J by 2 bases, and 8 bases separated the two germline ends. Looked up from germline, CDR1 is SGHTA and CDR2 is FQGNSA. The CDR3 runs to 15 residues. The CDR3: CASSLAVGPYNEQFF. The CDR3 DNA reads as TGTGCCAGCAGCTTAGCCGTGGGGCCCTACAATGAGCAGTTCTTC.

J is TRBJ2-7 and V is TRBV19, with D unclear. The CDR3 consists of 14 residues. The germline V gene has CDR1 LNHDA and CDR2 SQIVND (reference sequence). The ends were cut back, 8 bases at V and 5 bases at J, with 19 bases in the middle. This CDR3 reads CASALRTLPHEQYF. DNA for the CDR3: TGTGCCAGTGCCCTACGCACGCTCCCCCACGAGCAGTACTTC.

The rearrangement links TRBV5-1 to TRBJ2-7; TRBD2 aligns across 11 bases. The trim removed 4 bases at V and 3 bases at J, leaving 6 bases unmatched. In germline, CDR1 is SGHRS, CDR2 YFSETQ. The CDR3 contains 15 residues. The CDR3 DNA reads as TGCGCCAGCAGCAGAGGGACTAGCGGAGACTACGAGCAGTACTTC. This gives the protein CASSRGTSGDYEQYF.

The J gene is TRBJ2-7, the V gene TRBV6-5, with no clear D. The V end was cut by 8 bases, the J end by 1 base, with 12 bases between. The CDR3 consists of 13 residues. Per germline, CDR1 MNHEY and CDR2 SVGAGI. CDR3 DNA: TGTGCCAGCGACGAGGTTGGGTCCTACGAGCAGTACTTC. This translates into CASDEVGSYEQYF.

This chain uses TRBV11-2 with TRBJ2-2; D not certain. Germline V gives CDR1 SGHAT, CDR2 FQNNGV. This CDR3 region has 15 residues. V was trimmed by 5 bases and J by 4 bases, leaving 14 bases between them. Here the CDR3 DNA reads TGTGCCAGCAGCCCCGCCCGGGTCGGCACCGGGGAGCTGTTTTTT. It encodes CASSPARVGTGELFF.

This chain uses TRBV27 with TRBJ1-1; maybe TRBD1 (5 bases). Trimming left V 6 bases short and J 0 bases short, with 11 bases between. This CDR3 has 14 residues. The germline CDR1 and CDR2 sequences are MNHEY and SMNVEV (reference sequence). CDR3 DNA: TGTGCCAGCAGACGACAGAACATGAACACTGAAGCTTTCTTT. Translating gives CASRRQNMNTEAFF.

The chain uses TRBV5-8 and TRBJ1-5; 7 bases are a match to TRBD1. V was clipped by 4 bases and J by 2 bases; unmatched bases: 6. The germline CDR1 and CDR2 sequences are SGHTS and YDEGEE. The CDR3 is 15 amino acids. CDR3 region: CASSRSRGGNQPQHF. The CDR3 coding sequence is TGTGCCAGCAGCCGATCCAGGGGGGGCAATCAGCCCCAGCATTTT.